This T cell receptor beta chain was sequenced in a study of shared clonotypes between healthy human individuals. This CDR3 is built from 16 residues. V was trimmed by 4 bases and J by 3 bases, leaving 16 bases between them. Germline loops: CDR1 SGHTA, CDR2 FQGNSA. TCRdb's table, derived via immunoSEQ multiplex PCR, lists solely in-frame clones and lacks some. This sample carries 2 million to 2.5 million clones, 93% of them seen once, and the ten largest clones take about 0.38%. The TCR comes from a man between 18 and 35 years old in good health. Some clones in this sample may be carry-over from other donors' samples. The genes are TRBV7-2 and TRBJ2-4, with a tentative D call TRBD1 (6 bases). Sequencing used naive CD4+ T cells from PBMCs. Subset specified: CD45RA+ positively selected. This CDR3 is CASSSPGQGGKNIQYF. CDR3 DNA: TGTGCCAGCAGCTCGCCGGGACAAGGGGGCAAAAACATTCAGTACTTC.